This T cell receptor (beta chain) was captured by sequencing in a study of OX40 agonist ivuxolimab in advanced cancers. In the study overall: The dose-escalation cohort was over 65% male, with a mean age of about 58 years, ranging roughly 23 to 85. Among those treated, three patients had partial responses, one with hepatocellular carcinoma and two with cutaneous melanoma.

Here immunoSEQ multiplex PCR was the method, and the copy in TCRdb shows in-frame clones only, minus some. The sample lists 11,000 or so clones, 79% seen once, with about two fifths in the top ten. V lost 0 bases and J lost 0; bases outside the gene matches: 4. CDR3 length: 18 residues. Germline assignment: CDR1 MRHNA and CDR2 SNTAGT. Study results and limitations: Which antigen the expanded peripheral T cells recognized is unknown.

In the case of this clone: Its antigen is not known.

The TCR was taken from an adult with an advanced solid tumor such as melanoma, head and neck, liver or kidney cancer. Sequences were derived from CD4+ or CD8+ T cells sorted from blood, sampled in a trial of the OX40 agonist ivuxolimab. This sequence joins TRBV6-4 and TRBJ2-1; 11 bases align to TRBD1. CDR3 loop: CASSDSWGQGGSYNEQFF. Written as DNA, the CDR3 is TGTGCCAGCAGTGACTCGTGGGGACAGGGGGGCTCCTACAATGAGCAGTTCTTC.